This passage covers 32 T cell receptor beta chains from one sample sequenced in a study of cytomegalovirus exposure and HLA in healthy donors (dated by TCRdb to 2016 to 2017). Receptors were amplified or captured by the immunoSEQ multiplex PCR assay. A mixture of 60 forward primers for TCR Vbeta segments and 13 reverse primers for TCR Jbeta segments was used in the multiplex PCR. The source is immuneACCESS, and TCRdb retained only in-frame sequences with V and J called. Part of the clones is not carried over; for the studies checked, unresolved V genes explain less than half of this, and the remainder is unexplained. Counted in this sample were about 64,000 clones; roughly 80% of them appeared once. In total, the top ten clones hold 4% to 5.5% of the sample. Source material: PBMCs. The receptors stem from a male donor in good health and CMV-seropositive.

CDR3 region: CAWTLAGGPGTGELFF. Written as DNA, the CDR3 is TGTGCCTGGACTCTAGCGGGGGGGCCTGGGACCGGGGAGCTGTTTTTT. The J gene is TRBJ2-2, the V gene TRBV30, with TRBD2 matching over 12 bases. Germline CDR1 is GTSNPN and CDR2 is SVGIG (reference sequence). This CDR3 spans 16 amino acids. Trimming at V came to 4 bases and at J to 5 bases, leaving 8 bases not matched to a gene.

CDR3 DNA sequence: TGCGCCAGCAGCTTGGAAAGGGGCCCCATCCTGAACACTGAAGCTTTCTTT. This gives the protein CASSLERGPILNTEAFF. The J gene is TRBJ1-1, the V gene TRBV5-1; tentatively, D is TRBD1 (5 bases). The V gene's germline CDR1 is SGHRS and CDR2 YFSETQ. This CDR3 region has 17 residues. Trimming left V 0 bases short and J 0 bases short, with 15 bases between. Full variable domain (rest looked up from reference TRBV5-1 and TRBJ1-1): KAGVTQTPRYLIKTRGQQVTLSCSPISGHRSVSWYQQTPGQGLQFLFEYFSETQRNKGNFPGRFSGRQFSNSRSEMNVSTLELGDSALYLCASSLERGPILNTEAFFGQGTRLTVV.

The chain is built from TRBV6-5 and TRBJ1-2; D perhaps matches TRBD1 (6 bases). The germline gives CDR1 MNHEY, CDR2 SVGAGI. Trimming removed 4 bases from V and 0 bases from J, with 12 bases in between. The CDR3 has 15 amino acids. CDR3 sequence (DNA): TGTGCCAGCAGTTCTCGGCGGACAGCTAACTATGGCTACACCTTC. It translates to CASSSRRTANYGYTF.

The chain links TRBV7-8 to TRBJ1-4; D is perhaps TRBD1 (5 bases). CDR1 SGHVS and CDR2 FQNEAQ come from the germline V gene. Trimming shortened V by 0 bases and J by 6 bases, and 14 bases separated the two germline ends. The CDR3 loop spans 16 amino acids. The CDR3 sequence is CASSLAGPTRDEKLFF. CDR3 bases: TGTGCCAGCAGCTTAGCGGGGCCGACCAGGGATGAAAAACTGTTTTTT.

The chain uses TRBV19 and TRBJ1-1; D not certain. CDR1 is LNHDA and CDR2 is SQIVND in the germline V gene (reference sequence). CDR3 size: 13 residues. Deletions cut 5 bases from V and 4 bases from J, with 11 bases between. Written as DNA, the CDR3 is TGTGCCAGTAGTTTCGACCGAGGCACTGAAGCTTTCTTT. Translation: CASSFDRGTEAFF.

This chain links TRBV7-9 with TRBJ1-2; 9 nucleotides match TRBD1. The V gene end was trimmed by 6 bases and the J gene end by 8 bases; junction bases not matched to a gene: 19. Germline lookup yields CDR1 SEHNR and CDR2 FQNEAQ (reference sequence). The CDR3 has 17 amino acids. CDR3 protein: CASRPPRTGVRPWGYTF. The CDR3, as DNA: TGTGCCAGCAGACCCCCTAGGACAGGGGTCCGCCCTTGGGGCTACACCTTC.

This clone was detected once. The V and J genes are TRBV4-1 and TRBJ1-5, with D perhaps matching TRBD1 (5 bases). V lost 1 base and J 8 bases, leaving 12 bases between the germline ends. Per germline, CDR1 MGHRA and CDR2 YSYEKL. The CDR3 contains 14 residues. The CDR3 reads CASSQVAGLEPQHF. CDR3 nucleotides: TGCGCCAGCAGCCAAGTGGCGGGGCTTGAGCCCCAGCATTTT.

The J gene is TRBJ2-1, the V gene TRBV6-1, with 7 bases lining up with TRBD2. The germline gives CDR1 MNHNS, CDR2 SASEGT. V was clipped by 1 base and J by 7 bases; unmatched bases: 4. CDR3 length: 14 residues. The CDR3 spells CASSEGQGGNEQFF. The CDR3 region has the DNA TGTGCCAGCAGTGAAGGTCAGGGAGGGAATGAGCAGTTCTTC.

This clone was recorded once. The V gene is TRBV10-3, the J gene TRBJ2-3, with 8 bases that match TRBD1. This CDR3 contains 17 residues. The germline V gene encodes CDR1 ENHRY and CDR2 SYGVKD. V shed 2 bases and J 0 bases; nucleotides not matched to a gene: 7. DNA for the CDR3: TGTGCCATCAGTGAGCGGTTCGGGACAGGCAGCACAGATACGCAGTATTTT. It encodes CAISERFGTGSTDTQYF.

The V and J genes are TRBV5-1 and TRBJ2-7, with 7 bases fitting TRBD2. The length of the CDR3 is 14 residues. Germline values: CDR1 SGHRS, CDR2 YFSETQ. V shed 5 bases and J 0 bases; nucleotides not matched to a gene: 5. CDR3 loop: CASSPSGNSYEQYF. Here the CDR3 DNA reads TGCGCCAGCAGTCCTAGCGGAAACTCCTACGAGCAGTACTTC.

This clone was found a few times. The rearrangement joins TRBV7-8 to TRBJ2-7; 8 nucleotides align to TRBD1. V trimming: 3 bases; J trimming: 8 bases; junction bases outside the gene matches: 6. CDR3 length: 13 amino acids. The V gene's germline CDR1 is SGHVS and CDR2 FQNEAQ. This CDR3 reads CASSLDRDWKQYF. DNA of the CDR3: TGTGCCAGCAGCTTGGACAGGGATTGGAAGCAGTACTTC.

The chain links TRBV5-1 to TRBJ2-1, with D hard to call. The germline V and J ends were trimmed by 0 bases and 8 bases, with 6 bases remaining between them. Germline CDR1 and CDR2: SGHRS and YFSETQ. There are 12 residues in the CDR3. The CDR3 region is CASSLVDYEQFF. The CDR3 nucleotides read TGCGCCAGCAGCTTGGTAGACTATGAGCAGTTCTTC.

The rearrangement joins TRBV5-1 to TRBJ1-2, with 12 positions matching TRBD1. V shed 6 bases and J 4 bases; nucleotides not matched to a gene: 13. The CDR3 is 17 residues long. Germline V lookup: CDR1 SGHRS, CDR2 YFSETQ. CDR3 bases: TGCGCCAGCACCCCTACATTCCGGGACAGGGGGCTCTATGGCTACACCTTC. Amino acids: CASTPTFRDRGLYGYTF.

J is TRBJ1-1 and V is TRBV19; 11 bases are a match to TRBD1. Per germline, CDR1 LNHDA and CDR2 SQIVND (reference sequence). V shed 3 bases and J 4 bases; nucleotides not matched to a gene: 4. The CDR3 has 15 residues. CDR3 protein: CASSMAGTGGTEAFF. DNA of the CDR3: TGTGCCAGTAGTATGGCCGGGACAGGGGGCACTGAAGCTTTCTTT.

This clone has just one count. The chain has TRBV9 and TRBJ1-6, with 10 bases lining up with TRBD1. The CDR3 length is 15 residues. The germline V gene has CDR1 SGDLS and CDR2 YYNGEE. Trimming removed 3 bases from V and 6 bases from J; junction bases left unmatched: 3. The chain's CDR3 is CASSAGTGVNSPLHF. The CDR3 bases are TGTGCCAGCAGCGCGGGGACAGGGGTTAATTCACCCCTCCACTTT.

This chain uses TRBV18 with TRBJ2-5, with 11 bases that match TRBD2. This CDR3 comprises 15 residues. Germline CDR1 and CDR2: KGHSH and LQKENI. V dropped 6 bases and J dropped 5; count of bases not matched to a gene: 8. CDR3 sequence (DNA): TGTGCCAGCTCGACGGGACTAGCGGCTTTGGAGACCCAGTACTTC. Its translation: CASSTGLAALETQYF.

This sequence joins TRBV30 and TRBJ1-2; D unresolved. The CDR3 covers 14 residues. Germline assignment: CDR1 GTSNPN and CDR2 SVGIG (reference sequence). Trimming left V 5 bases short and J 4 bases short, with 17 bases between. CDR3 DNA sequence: TGTGCCTGGGCCGTCGGGGTAACCGCCTATGGCTACACCTTC. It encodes CAWAVGVTAYGYTF.

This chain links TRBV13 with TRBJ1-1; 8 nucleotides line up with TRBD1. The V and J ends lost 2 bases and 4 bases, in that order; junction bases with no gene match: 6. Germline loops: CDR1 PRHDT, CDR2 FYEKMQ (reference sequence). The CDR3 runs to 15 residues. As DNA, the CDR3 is TGTGCCAGCAGCTTACCGGGACAGGAGGCCACTGAAGCTTTCTTT. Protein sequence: CASSLPGQEATEAFF.

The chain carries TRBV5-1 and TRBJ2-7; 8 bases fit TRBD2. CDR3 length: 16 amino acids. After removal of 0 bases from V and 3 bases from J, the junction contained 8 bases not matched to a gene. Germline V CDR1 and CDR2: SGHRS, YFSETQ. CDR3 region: CASSLASAGGGYEQYF. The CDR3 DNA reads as TGCGCCAGCAGCTTGGCGTCCGCGGGGGGAGGCTACGAGCAGTACTTC. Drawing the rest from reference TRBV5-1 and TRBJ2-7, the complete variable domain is KAGVTQTPRYLIKTRGQQVTLSCSPISGHRSVSWYQQTPGQGLQFLFEYFSETQRNKGNFPGRFSGRQFSNSRSEMNVSTLELGDSALYLCASSLASAGGGYEQYFGPGTRLTVT.

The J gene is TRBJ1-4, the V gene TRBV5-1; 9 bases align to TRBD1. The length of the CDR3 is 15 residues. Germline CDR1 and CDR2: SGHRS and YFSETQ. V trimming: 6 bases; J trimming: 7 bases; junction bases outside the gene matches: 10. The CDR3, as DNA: TGCGCCAGCAAACAAGGGGACAGGGATTCTGAAAAACTGTTTTTT. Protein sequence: CASKQGDRDSEKLFF.

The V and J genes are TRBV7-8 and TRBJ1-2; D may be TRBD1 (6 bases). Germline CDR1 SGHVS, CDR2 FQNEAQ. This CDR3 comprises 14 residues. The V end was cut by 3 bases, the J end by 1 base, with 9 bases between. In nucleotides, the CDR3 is TGTGCCAGCAGCTTGGACAGAGGTAACTATGGCTACACCTTC. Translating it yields CASSLDRGNYGYTF.

The CDR3 here is CASSHFLSSYNEQFF. The CDR3 bases are TGCGCCAGCAGCCACTTCTTGAGCTCCTACAATGAGCAGTTCTTC. The chain couples TRBV4-3 to TRBJ2-1; no firm D call. Germline V gives CDR1 LGHNA, CDR2 YSLEER. CDR3 length: 15 amino acids. Trimming took off 3 bases at V and 0 bases at J, with 9 bases between the two ends.

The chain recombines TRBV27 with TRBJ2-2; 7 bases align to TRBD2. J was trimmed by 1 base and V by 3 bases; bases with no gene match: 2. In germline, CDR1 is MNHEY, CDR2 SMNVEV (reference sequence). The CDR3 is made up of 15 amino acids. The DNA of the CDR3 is TGTGCCAGCAGTTTCCGGGGGGTGAACACCGGGGAGCTGTTTTTT. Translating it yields CASSFRGVNTGELFF.

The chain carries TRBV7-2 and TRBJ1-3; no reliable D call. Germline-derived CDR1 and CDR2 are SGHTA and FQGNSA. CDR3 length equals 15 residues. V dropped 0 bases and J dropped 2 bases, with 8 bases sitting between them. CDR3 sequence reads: CASSLAELPGNTIYF. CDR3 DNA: TGTGCCAGCAGCTTAGCGGAGCTTCCTGGAAACACCATATATTTT.

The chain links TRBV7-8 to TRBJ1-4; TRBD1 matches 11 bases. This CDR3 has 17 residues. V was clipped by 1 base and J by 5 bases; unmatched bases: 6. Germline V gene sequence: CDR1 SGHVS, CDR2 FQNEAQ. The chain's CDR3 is CASSLGDRGGLNEKLFF. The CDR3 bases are TGTGCCAGCAGCTTAGGGGACAGGGGGGGGTTGAATGAAAAACTGTTTTTT.

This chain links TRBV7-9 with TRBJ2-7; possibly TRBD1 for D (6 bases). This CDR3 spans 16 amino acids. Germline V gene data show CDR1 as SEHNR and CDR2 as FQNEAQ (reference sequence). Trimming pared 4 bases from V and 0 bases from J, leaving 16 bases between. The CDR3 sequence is CASSSNGGRGSYEQYF. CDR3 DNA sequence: TGTGCCAGCAGCTCCAATGGGGGCCGGGGCTCCTACGAGCAGTACTTC.

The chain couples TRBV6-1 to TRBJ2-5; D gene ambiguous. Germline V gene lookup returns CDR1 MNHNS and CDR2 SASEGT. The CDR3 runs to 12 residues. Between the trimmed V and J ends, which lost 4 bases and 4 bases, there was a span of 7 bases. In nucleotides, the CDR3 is TGTGCCAGCAGTGTCATGCGAGAGACCCAGTACTTC. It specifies CASSVMRETQYF.

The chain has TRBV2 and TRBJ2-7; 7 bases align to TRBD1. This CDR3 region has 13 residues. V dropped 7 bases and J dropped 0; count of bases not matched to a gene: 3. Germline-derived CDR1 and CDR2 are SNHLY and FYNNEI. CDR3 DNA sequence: TGTGCCAGCAATCCAGGGGGCTCCTACGAGCAGTACTTC. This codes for CASNPGGSYEQYF. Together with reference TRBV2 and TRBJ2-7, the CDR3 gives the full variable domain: EPEVTQTPSHQVTQMGQEVILRCVPISNHLYFYWYRQILGQKVEFLVSFYNNEISEKSEIFDDQFSVERPDGSNFTLKIRSTKLEDSAMYFCASNPGGSYEQYFGPGTRLTVT.

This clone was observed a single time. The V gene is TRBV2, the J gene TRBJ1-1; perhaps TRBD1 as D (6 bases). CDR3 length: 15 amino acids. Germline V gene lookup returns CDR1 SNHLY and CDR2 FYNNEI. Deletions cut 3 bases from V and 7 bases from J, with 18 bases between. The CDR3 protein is CASSEYTGTYVEAFF. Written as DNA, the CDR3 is TGTGCCAGCAGTGAGTATACAGGGACATACGTTGAAGCTTTCTTT.

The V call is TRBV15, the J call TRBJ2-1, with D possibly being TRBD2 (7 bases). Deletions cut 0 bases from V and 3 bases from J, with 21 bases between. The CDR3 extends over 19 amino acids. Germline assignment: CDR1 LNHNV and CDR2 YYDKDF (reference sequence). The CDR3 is CATSRDRSPGGGGYNEQFF. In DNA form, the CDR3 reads TGTGCCACCAGCAGAGATCGTTCCCCTGGCGGGGGCGGCTACAATGAGCAGTTCTTC. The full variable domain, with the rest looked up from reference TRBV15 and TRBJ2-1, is DAMVIQNPRYQVTQFGKPVTLSCSQTLNHNVMYWYQQKSSQAPKLLFHYYDKDFNNEADTPDNFQSRRPNTSFCFLDIRSPGLGDTAMYLCATSRDRSPGGGGYNEQFFGPGTRLTVL.

CDR3 in DNA: TGCGCCAGCAGCTTGGTTTCTACAGTTGAAAAACTGTTTTTT. This translates into CASSLVSTVEKLFF. This chain links TRBV5-1 with TRBJ1-4; the D is unclear. The CDR3 is 14 residues long. Germline V gives CDR1 SGHRS, CDR2 YFSETQ. Trimming removed 0 bases from V and 7 bases from J, with 10 bases in between. The whole variable domain, remainder taken from reference TRBV5-1 and TRBJ1-4, is KAGVTQTPRYLIKTRGQQVTLSCSPISGHRSVSWYQQTPGQGLQFLFEYFSETQRNKGNFPGRFSGRQFSNSRSEMNVSTLELGDSALYLCASSLVSTVEKLFFGSGTQLSVL.

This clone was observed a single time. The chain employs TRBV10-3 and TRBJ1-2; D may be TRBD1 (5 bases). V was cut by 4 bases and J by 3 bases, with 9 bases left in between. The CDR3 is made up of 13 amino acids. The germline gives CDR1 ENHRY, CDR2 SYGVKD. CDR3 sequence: CAISVKQDYGYTF. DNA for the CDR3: TGTGCCATCAGTGTCAAACAGGACTATGGCTACACCTTC.